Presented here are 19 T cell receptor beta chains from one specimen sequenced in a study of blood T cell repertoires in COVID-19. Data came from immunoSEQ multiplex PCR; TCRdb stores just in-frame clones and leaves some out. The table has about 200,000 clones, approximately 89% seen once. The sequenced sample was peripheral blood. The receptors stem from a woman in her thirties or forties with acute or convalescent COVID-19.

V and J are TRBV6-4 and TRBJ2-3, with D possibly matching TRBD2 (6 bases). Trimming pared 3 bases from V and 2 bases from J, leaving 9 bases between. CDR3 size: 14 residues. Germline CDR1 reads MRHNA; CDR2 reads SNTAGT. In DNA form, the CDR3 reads TGTGCCAGCAGTGAGGGGGGAGACACAGATACGCAGTATTTT. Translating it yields CASSEGGDTDTQYF.

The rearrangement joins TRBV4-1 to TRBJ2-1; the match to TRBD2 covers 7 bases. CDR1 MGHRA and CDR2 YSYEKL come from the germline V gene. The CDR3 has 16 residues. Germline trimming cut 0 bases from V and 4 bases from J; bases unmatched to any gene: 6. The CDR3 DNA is TGCGCCAGCAGCCAAGATGGGGCGGGGGATTACAATGAGCAGTTCTTC. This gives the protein CASSQDGAGDYNEQFF.

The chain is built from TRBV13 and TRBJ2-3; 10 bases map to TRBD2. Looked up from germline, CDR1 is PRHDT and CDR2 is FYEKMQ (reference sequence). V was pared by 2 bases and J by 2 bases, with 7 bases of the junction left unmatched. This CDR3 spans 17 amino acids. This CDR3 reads CASSLNLAGATTDTQYF. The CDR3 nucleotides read TGTGCCAGCAGCTTAAACCTAGCGGGGGCCACCACAGATACGCAGTATTTT.

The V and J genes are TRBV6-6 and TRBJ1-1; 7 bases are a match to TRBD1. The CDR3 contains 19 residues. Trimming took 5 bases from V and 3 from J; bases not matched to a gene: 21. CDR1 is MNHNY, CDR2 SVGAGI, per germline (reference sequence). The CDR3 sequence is CASSQRPGQRTTADTEAFF. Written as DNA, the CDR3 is TGTGCCAGCAGTCAACGACCGGGACAGCGAACGACGGCCGACACTGAAGCTTTCTTT.

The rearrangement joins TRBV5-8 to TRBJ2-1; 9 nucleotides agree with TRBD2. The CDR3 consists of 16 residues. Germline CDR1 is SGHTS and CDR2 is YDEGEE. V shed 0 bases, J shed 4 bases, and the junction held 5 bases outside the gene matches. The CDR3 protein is CASSLAVRGGYNEQFF. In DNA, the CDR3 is TGTGCCAGCAGCTTGGCCGTGCGGGGGGGTTACAATGAGCAGTTCTTC.

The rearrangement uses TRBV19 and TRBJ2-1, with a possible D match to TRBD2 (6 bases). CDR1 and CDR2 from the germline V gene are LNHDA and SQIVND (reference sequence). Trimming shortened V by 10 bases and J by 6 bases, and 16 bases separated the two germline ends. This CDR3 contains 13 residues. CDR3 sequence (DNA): TGTGCCACAGCGGGCCTATCAGGCAATGAGCAGTTCTTC. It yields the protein CATAGLSGNEQFF.

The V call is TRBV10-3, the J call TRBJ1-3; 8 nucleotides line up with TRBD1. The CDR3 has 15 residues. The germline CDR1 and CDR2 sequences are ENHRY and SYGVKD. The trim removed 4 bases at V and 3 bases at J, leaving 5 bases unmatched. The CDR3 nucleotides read TGTGCCATCAGTGCACAGGGGGTTGGTGGAAACACCATATATTTT. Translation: CAISAQGVGGNTIYF.

CDR3 nucleotide sequence: TGTGCCAGCAGGGTACAGAAGAACACTGAAGCTTTCTTT. Encoded protein: CASRVQKNTEAFF. This chain uses TRBV2 with TRBJ1-1; D unclear. Germline lookup yields CDR1 SNHLY and CDR2 FYNNEI. This CDR3 is 13 amino acids long. V lost 6 bases to trimming and J lost 1 base, with 9 bases between them.

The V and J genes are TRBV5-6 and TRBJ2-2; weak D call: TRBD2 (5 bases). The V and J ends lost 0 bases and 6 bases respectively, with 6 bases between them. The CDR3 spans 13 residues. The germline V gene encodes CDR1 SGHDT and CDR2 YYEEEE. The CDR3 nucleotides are TGTGCCAGCAGCTTGGGGACTGCCGGGGAGCTGTTTTTT. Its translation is CASSLGTAGELFF.

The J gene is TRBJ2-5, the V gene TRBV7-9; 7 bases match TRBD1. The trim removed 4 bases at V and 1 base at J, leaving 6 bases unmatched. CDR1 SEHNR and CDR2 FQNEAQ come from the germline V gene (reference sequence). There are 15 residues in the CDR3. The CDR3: CASSSDREPQETQYF. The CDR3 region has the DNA TGTGCCAGCAGCTCAGACAGGGAACCCCAAGAGACCCAGTACTTC.

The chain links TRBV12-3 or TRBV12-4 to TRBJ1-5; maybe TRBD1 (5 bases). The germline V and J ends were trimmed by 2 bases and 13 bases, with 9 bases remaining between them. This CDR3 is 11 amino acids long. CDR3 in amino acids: CASSLWGVQHF. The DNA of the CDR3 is TGTGCCAGCAGTTTATGGGGGGTTCAGCATTTT.

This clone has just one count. The CDR3 here is CASSMDSQETQYF. The CDR3 region has the DNA TGTGCCAGTAGTATGGACAGCCAAGAGACCCAGTACTTC. The V gene is TRBV19, the J gene TRBJ2-5; maybe TRBD1 (6 bases). Germline-derived CDR1 and CDR2 are LNHDA and SQIVND (reference sequence). V was clipped by 3 bases and J by 1 base, with 6 bases between them. The CDR3 totals 13 residues.

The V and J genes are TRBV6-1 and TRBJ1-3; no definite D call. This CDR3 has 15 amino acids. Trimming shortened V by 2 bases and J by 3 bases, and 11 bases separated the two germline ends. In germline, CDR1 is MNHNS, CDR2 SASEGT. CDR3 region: CASSEWASGGNTIYF. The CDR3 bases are TGTGCCAGCAGTGAATGGGCCAGTGGTGGAAACACCATATATTTT.

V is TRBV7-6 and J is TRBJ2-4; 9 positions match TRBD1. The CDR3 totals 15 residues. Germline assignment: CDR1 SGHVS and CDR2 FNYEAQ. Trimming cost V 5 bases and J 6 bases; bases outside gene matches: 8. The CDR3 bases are TGTGCCAGCAGCGCAACAGGGGGCCCTGGAAACATTCAGTACTTC. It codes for CASSATGGPGNIQYF. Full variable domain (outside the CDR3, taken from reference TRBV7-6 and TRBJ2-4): GAGVSQSPRYKVTKRGQDVALRCDPISGHVSLYWYRQALGQGPEFLTYFNYEAQQDKSGLPNDRFSAERPEGSISTLTIQRTEQRDSAMYRCASSATGGPGNIQYFGAGTRLSVL.

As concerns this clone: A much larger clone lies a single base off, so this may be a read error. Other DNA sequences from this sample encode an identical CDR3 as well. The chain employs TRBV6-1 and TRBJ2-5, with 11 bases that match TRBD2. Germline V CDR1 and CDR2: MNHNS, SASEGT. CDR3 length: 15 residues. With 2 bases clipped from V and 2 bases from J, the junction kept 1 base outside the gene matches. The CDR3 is CASSELAGGQETQYF. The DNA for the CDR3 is TGTGCCAGCAGTGAATTAGCGGGGGGGCAAGAGACCCAGTACTTC.

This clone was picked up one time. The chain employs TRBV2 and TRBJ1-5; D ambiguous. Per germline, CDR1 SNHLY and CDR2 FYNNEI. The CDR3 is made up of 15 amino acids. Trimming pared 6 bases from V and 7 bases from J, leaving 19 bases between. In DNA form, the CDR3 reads TGTGCCAGCAGAGCCGACGGTGGGAGCGGACAGCCCCAGCATTTT. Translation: CASRADGGSGQPQHF.

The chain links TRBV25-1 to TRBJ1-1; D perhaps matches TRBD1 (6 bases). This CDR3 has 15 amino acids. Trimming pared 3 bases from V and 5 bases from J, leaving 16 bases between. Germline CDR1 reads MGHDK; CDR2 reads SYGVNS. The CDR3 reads CASSELLGGHTEAFF. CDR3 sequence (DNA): TGTGCCAGCAGTGAGCTATTGGGGGGGCATACTGAAGCTTTCTTT.

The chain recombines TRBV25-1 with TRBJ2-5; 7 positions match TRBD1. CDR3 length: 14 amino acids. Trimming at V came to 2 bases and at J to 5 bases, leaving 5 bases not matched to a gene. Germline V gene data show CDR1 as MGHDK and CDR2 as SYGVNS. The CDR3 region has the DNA TGTGCCAGCAGTGAAAGGGGGCACCGGGAGACCCAGTACTTC. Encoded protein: CASSERGHRETQYF. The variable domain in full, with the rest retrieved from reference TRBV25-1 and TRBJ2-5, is EADIYQTPRYLVIGTGKKITLECSQTMGHDKMYWYQQDPGMELHLIHYSYGVNSTEKGDLSSESTVSRIRTEHFPLTLESARPSHTSQYLCASSERGHRETQYFGPGTRLLVL.

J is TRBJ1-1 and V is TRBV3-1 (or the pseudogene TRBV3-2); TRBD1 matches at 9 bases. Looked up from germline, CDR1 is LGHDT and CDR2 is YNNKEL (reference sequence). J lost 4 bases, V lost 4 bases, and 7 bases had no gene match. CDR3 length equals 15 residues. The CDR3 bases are TGTGCCAGCAGCCTCACAGGGGGCATAAGCACTGAAGCTTTCTTT. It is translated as CASSLTGGISTEAFF.